This T cell receptor beta chain was captured in a study of OX40 agonist ivuxolimab in advanced cancers. Points from the study as a whole: The study observed clonal expansion of CD4+ and CD8+ blood T cells by week 6 at 0.1 to 3.0 mg/kg.

Trimming removed 0 bases from V and 1 base from J, with 10 bases in between. The CDR3 totals 15 residues. The germline V gene has CDR1 SGDLS and CDR2 YYNGEE. Remarks on this clone: What it recognizes is unknown.

Some clones are missing from TCRdb's copy, which holds only in-frame ones; the method was immunoSEQ multiplex PCR. The profile shows 70,000 to 85,000 clones, 90% to 95% of them singletons. Sequenced here: CD4+ or CD8+ T cells sorted from blood, sampled in a trial of the OX40 agonist ivuxolimab. This receptor was obtained from an adult with an advanced solid tumor such as melanoma, head and neck, liver or kidney cancer. The V gene is TRBV9, the J gene TRBJ1-1; D remains unclear. Written as DNA, the CDR3 is TGTGCCAGCAGCGTAGCCGGAGGCGGGAACACTGAAGCTTTCTTT. It translates to CASSVAGGGNTEAFF. Using reference TRBV9 and TRBJ1-1 for the parts outside the CDR3, the full variable domain is DSGVTQTPKHLITATGQRVTLRCSPRSGDLSVYWYQQSLDQGLQFLIQYYNGEERAKGNILERFSAQQFPDLHSELNLSSLELGDSALYFCASSVAGGGNTEAFFGQGTRLTVV.